Included here is one TCR beta chain sequence, with context. Per the authors' pipeline: Estimation of nucleated cell counts was performed using reference gene primer amplification. The protocol was immunoSEQ multiplex PCR, while the TCRdb copy is restricted to in-frame clones and leaves out a portion. The V and J calls and the clone size are those of that table, but D and trimming were determined from the DNA. Here the sample spans 150,000 to 200,000 clones, more than 75% being singletons. This entry belongs to a study of blood T cell repertoires in COVID-19. This CDR3 has 13 amino acids. Germline V CDR1 and CDR2: MNHEY, SVGAGI. V lost 0 bases and J lost 7, with 9 bases in between.

Sequenced material: PBMCs or T cells enriched from blood (not recorded which). V and J are TRBV6-5 and TRBJ1-2; D is unclear. The sequence came from a woman aged 45-59 years with acute COVID-19. DNA of the CDR3: TGTGCCAGCAGTTACTCCCCCGAGGGTGGCTACACCTTC. The encoded protein is CASSYSPEGGYTF.